The 30 T cell receptor beta chains below come from one sample, sequenced in a study of vaccination effects on CD4 cells after COVID-19. Measured with immunoSEQ multiplex PCR; TCRdb has only the in-frame clones, and not every one. The table lists some 15,000 clones, about 74% of them singletons. Viral peptide pools were used in the ViraFEST assay to expand antigen-specific CD4+ T cells, and sequencing came afterward. CD4+ T cell isolation took place after about 11 days of culture. Each participant was administered two doses of either the BNT162b2 or the mRNA-1273 vaccine. Their recognized antigens are unknown. This specimen was CD4+ T cells from PBMCs cultured with HCoV-NL63 spike peptides, taken after COVID-19 vaccination. The receptors shown here come from a human donor who received a COVID-19 vaccine.

The V call is TRBV28, the J call TRBJ1-1; D may be TRBD1 (6 bases). CDR1 is MDHEN, CDR2 SYDVKM, per germline. This CDR3 has 14 amino acids. Trimming pared 6 bases from V and 3 bases from J, leaving 14 bases between. This chain's CDR3 is CASRRANRDTEAFF. The CDR3 DNA is TGTGCCAGCAGGCGTGCGAACAGGGACACTGAAGCTTTCTTT.

The CDR3 DNA reads as TGTGCCAGCAGCTTGCCACCGGGACAGGGGCAGAACACTGAAGCTTTCTTT. As protein: CASSLPPGQGQNTEAFF. The chain employs TRBV5-4 and TRBJ1-1; 10 bases map to TRBD1. With 1 base clipped from V and 1 base from J, the junction kept 7 bases outside the gene matches. Per the germline V gene, CDR1 is SGHNT and CDR2 is YYREEE (reference sequence). The CDR3 is 17 residues long.

The CDR3 coding sequence is TGTGCCAGCAGTTTAAACAGGTGGAGGGAGCAGTACTTC. Translated, it gives CASSLNRWREQYF. The chain recombines TRBV12-3 or TRBV12-4 with TRBJ2-7; the D call may be TRBD1 or TRBD2 (5 bases each). Trimming shortened V by 2 bases and J by 7 bases, and 12 bases separated the two germline ends. The CDR3 consists of 13 residues.

This clone was counted only a few times. Here the CDR3 reads CASSPTWTAHGYTF. The CDR3 nucleotides read TGTGCCAGCAGCCCTACTTGGACCGCTCATGGCTACACCTTC. The chain is built from TRBV3-1 (or the pseudogene TRBV3-2) and TRBJ1-2; no firm D call. The germline CDR1 and CDR2 sequences are LGHDT and YNNKEL (reference sequence). The V gene lost 4 bases and the J gene lost 6 bases, with 15 bases spanning the gap. The CDR3 loop spans 14 amino acids.

The chain has TRBV28 and TRBJ1-1, with D unresolved. This CDR3 is 14 amino acids long. Germline V gene sequence: CDR1 MDHEN, CDR2 SYDVKM. Deletions cut 0 bases from V and 1 base from J, with 6 bases between. For the CDR3, the DNA is TGTGCCAGCAGTTTATGGGGCAGGAACACTGAAGCTTTCTTT. Its protein is CASSLWGRNTEAFF.

This chain connects TRBV3-1 (or the pseudogene TRBV3-2) to TRBJ1-2; weak D call: TRBD1 (5 bases). Trimming took off 6 bases at V and 4 bases at J, with 15 bases between the two ends. CDR1 and CDR2 from the germline V gene are LGHDT and YNNKEL (reference sequence). The CDR3 loop spans 14 amino acids. The CDR3 loop reads CASRGGGNGYGYTF. The CDR3 nucleotides are TGTGCCAGCAGGGGGGGAGGGAATGGCTATGGCTACACCTTC.

Only one count was recorded for this clone. CDR3: CASSLGGVRYEQYF. The DNA for the CDR3 is TGTGCCAGCAGCTTAGGGGGGGTGAGATACGAGCAGTACTTC. This rearrangement joins TRBV13 to TRBJ2-7; D may correspond to TRBD1 or TRBD2 (5 bases each). This CDR3 contains 14 residues. Trimming shortened V by 0 bases and J by 4 bases, and 10 bases separated the two germline ends. Germline CDR1 and CDR2: PRHDT and FYEKMQ (reference sequence).

This rearrangement joins TRBV24-1 to TRBJ1-2, with 8 bases aligning to TRBD1. The CDR3 consists of 13 residues. The V segment lost 7 bases and the J segment 9 bases; nucleotides outside the gene matches: 9. Per germline, CDR1 KGHDR and CDR2 SFDVKD. As DNA, the CDR3 is TGTGCCACCAGGCCCGGGACAGGTCGAAGCTACACCTTC. It translates to CATRPGTGRSYTF.

This sequence joins TRBV5-1 and TRBJ2-1, with 8 positions matching TRBD2. After removal of 1 base from V and 0 bases from J, the junction contained 0 bases not matched to a gene. Germline assignment: CDR1 SGHRS and CDR2 YFSETQ. CDR3 length equals 15 residues. The CDR3 region has the DNA TGCGCCAGCAGCTTGCTAGCGGGCTCCTACAATGAGCAGTTCTTC. As protein: CASSLLAGSYNEQFF.

CDR3 sequence: CASSEFTNQPQHF. The CDR3 nucleotides read TGTGCCAGCAGTGAATTTACAAATCAGCCCCAGCATTTT. J is TRBJ1-5 and V is TRBV6-1, with D unresolved. V lost 2 bases, J lost 4 bases, and 6 bases lay in between. CDR3 size: 13 residues. From germline, CDR1 is MNHNS and CDR2 SASEGT.

The sample holds a few counts of this clone. The rearrangement links TRBV11-2 to TRBJ2-7; the D is unclear. Deletions cut 2 bases from V and 0 bases from J, with 8 bases between. The germline gives CDR1 SGHAT, CDR2 FQNNGV. This CDR3 comprises 14 residues. Here the CDR3 reads CASSLLLLSYEQYF. CDR3 DNA sequence: TGTGCCAGCAGCTTACTGCTCCTCTCCTACGAGCAGTACTTC.

The chain combines TRBV5-1 with TRBJ1-4, with TRBD1 matching 8 bases. The V segment lost 6 bases and the J segment 4 bases; nucleotides outside the gene matches: 11. From germline, CDR1 is SGHRS and CDR2 YFSETQ. The CDR3 runs 16 residues. In DNA form, the CDR3 reads TGCGCCAGCACTCAGGGGGCGCCGGGAAGTAATGAAAAACTGTTTTTT. This sequence encodes CASTQGAPGSNEKLFF.

This clone came up a few times. V is TRBV5-1 and J is TRBJ1-2; 8 bases align to TRBD1. The CDR3 runs 15 residues. Germline-derived CDR1 and CDR2 are SGHRS and YFSETQ. With 4 bases clipped from V and 4 bases from J, the junction kept 9 bases outside the gene matches. CDR3 amino acids: CASSTPGQEIYGYTF. The CDR3 DNA sequence: TGCGCCAGCAGCACGCCGGGACAGGAGATCTATGGCTACACCTTC.

The V gene is TRBV4-2, the J gene TRBJ2-3, with D possibly matching TRBD2 (5 bases). This CDR3 region has 19 residues. V was shortened by 1 base and J by 0 bases, with 20 bases between the two germline ends. From germline, CDR1 is LGHNA and CDR2 YNFKEQ. The CDR3: CASSQVLAGPQTSTDTQYF. CDR3 in DNA: TGTGCCAGCAGCCAAGTGTTGGCGGGCCCCCAGACTAGCACAGATACGCAGTATTTT.

The CDR3 DNA reads as TGTGCCAGCAGTCTGAGCCGGGACAGGACGTGTTCACCCCTCCACTTT. This sequence encodes CASSLSRDRTCSPLHF. The chain employs TRBV9 and TRBJ1-6, with TRBD1 identical over 8 bases. The CDR3 sequence is 16 residues long. CDR1 is SGDLS and CDR2 is YYNGEE in the germline V gene. J lost 9 bases, V lost 5 bases, and 13 bases had no gene match.

The count of this clone is one. This rearrangement joins TRBV30 to TRBJ1-2, with D perhaps TRBD1 (5 bases). The CDR3 spans 14 residues. V was clipped by 0 bases and J by 8 bases, with 16 bases between them. From germline, CDR1 is GTSNPN and CDR2 SVGIG (reference sequence). The CDR3 loop is CAWSVERGWGGYTF. In DNA form, the CDR3 reads TGTGCCTGGAGTGTAGAGAGGGGATGGGGCGGCTACACCTTC.

The V gene is TRBV19, the J gene TRBJ1-5; TRBD1 agrees at 10 bases. V dropped 5 bases and J dropped 4; count of bases not matched to a gene: 2. The CDR3 length is 14 residues. Germline V gene lookup returns CDR1 LNHDA and CDR2 SQIVND (reference sequence). The CDR3 DNA follows: TGTGCCAGTAGTGGGGGACAGGGGAATCAGCCCCAGCATTTT. Protein: CASSGGQGNQPQHF.

The V call is TRBV5-1, the J call TRBJ2-5, with a weak D call TRBD1 (5 bases). V dropped 5 bases and J dropped 3 bases, with 8 bases sitting between them. Germline V CDR1 and CDR2: SGHRS, YFSETQ. This CDR3 has 12 amino acids. CDR3 in DNA: TGCGCCAGCAGTCTAGGGGAAGAGACCCAGTACTTC. It yields the protein CASSLGEETQYF.

This rearrangement joins TRBV19 to TRBJ1-1; D unresolved. The CDR3 is made up of 13 amino acids. V was clipped by 4 bases and J by 0 bases, with 6 bases between them. In germline, CDR1 is LNHDA, CDR2 SQIVND (reference sequence). This chain's CDR3 is CASSTQLNTEAFF. The CDR3 nucleotides are TGTGCCAGTAGTACACAGCTGAACACTGAAGCTTTCTTT. The full variable domain, rest sourced from reference TRBV19 and TRBJ1-1, is DGGITQSPKYLFRKEGQNVTLSCEQNLNHDAMYWYRQDPGQGLRLIYYSQIVNDFQKGDIAEGYSVSREKKESFPLTVTSAQKNPTAFYLCASSTQLNTEAFFGQGTRLTVV.

The V gene is TRBV2, the J gene TRBJ1-2, with D perhaps TRBD1 (6 bases). This CDR3 contains 15 residues. The germline V gene encodes CDR1 SNHLY and CDR2 FYNNEI. V was clipped by 0 bases and J by 4 bases, with 12 bases between them. CDR3 protein: CASSEATDRTYGYTF. CDR3 in DNA: TGTGCCAGCAGTGAAGCAACCGACAGGACCTATGGCTACACCTTC.

V usage is TRBV28 and J usage is TRBJ1-1; D remains ambiguous. CDR1 and CDR2 (germline): MDHEN, SYDVKM. Trimming shortened V by 2 bases and J by 3 bases, and 4 bases separated the two germline ends. The CDR3 is 12 residues long. This CDR3 is CASSLTHTEAFF. The DNA for the CDR3 is TGTGCCAGCAGTTTAACACACACTGAAGCTTTCTTT. Supplemented by reference TRBV28 and TRBJ1-1, the full variable domain reads DVKVTQSSRYLVKRTGEKVFLECVQDMDHENMFWYRQDPGLGLRLIYFSYDVKMKEKGDIPEGYSVSREKKERFSLILESASTNQTSMYLCASSLTHTEAFFGQGTRLTVV.

This rearrangement joins TRBV30 to TRBJ1-6, with D unresolved. Trimming removed 2 bases at V and 9 bases at J, with 17 bases between. Germline V CDR1 and CDR2: GTSNPN, SVGIG (reference sequence). This CDR3 is 15 amino acids long. The CDR3 nucleotides read TGTGCCTGGAGTCTCCTATGGGGAGATAGTTCACCCCTCCACTTT. This gives the protein CAWSLLWGDSSPLHF.

The chain uses TRBV5-1 and TRBJ2-5; D is perhaps TRBD1 or TRBD2 (6 bases each). Trimming stripped 4 bases from V and 1 base from J, with 14 bases between. The CDR3 extends over 15 amino acids. Looked up from germline, CDR1 is SGHRS and CDR2 is YFSETQ. CDR3 DNA sequence: TGCGCCAGCAGCCCAAGGGGGGTGGTCCAAGAGACCCAGTACTTC. Translating it yields CASSPRGVVQETQYF.

The chain links TRBV6-5 to TRBJ2-1, with 7 bases aligning to TRBD2. Germline CDR1 reads MNHEY; CDR2 reads SVGAGI. The CDR3 length is 13 residues. The V gene end was trimmed by 6 bases and the J gene end by 16 bases; junction bases not matched to a gene: 15. CDR3 residues: CASSEWATSVLFF. The CDR3 DNA reads TGTGCCAGCAGCGAGTGGGCTACTAGCGTTCTCTTCTTC.

The V gene is TRBV20-1, the J gene TRBJ1-4; D unresolved. Trimming left V 2 bases short and J 5 bases short, with 3 bases between. CDR1 and CDR2 (germline): DFQATT, SNEGSKA (reference sequence). The CDR3 loop spans 11 amino acids. CDR3 in amino acids: CSARMNEKLFF. The CDR3 nucleotides are TGCAGTGCTAGAATGAATGAAAAACTGTTTTTT.

The chain employs TRBV4-2 and TRBJ2-3, with D uncertain. Trimming took off 0 bases at V and 6 bases at J, with 7 bases between the two ends. The CDR3 contains 13 residues. The germline CDR1 and CDR2 sequences are LGHNA and YNFKEQ. CDR3 region: CASSQDIADTQYF. The CDR3 DNA is TGTGCCAGCAGCCAAGATATAGCTGATACGCAGTATTTT.

J is TRBJ1-2 and V is TRBV5-4; 8 nucleotides agree with TRBD1. Germline CDR1 and CDR2: SGHNT and YYREEE (reference sequence). The V gene end was trimmed by 4 bases and the J gene end by 8 bases; junction bases not matched to a gene: 10. The length of the CDR3 is 14 residues. The CDR3 bases are TGTGCCAGCAGCCCTGGACAGGGAACGGAAGGCTACACCTTC. Its protein product is CASSPGQGTEGYTF.

The chain uses TRBV18 and TRBJ1-4, with 11 bases fitting TRBD1. This CDR3 spans 17 amino acids. The V segment lost 0 bases and the J segment 5 bases; nucleotides outside the gene matches: 5. Germline CDR1 is KGHSH and CDR2 is LQKENI. In nucleotides, the CDR3 is TGTGCCAGCTCACCACCGGGGACAGGGGGTCCAAATGAAAAACTGTTTTTT. This gives the protein CASSPPGTGGPNEKLFF.

The chain links TRBV28 to TRBJ1-6; 7 nucleotides line up with TRBD1. Germline V gene sequence: CDR1 MDHEN, CDR2 SYDVKM. The V segment lost 7 bases and the J segment 9 bases; nucleotides outside the gene matches: 9. The CDR3 has 14 amino acids. CDR3 bases: TGTGCCAGCACCTCGTCAGGGGGGAGTTCACCCCTCCACTTT. It specifies CASTSSGGSSPLHF.

This clone qualifies as large. The chain combines TRBV6-5 with TRBJ2-7; possibly TRBD1 or TRBD2 for D (5 bases each). Per germline, CDR1 MNHEY and CDR2 SVGAGI. The CDR3 consists of 15 residues. The V end lost 8 bases, the J end lost 1 base, and 18 bases lay between the germline ends. In DNA, the CDR3 is TGTGCCAGCCACCCCCTAGGGACCCCATCCTACGAGCAGTACTTC. The encoded protein is CASHPLGTPSYEQYF.